These 11 T cell receptor beta chains were all obtained from the same sample, sequenced in a study of T cell responses to AZD1222 COVID-19 vaccine. Assay: immunoSEQ multiplex PCR; the TCRdb copy retains only in-frame clones and omits some. The sample has about 200,000 clones; roughly nine tenths are singletons. Specimen: peripheral blood, collected 28 days after the second dose of the MenACWY control vaccine. The receptors were gathered from an adult who received the MenACWY meningococcal vaccine as a control.

The chain joins TRBV7-9 to TRBJ2-5; D remains unclear. The germline V gene encodes CDR1 SEHNR and CDR2 FQNEAQ (reference sequence). The CDR3 is 13 amino acids. V dropped 5 bases and J dropped 7 bases, with 14 bases sitting between them. CDR3 sequence: CASSPDVARTQYF. Here the CDR3 DNA reads TGTGCCAGCAGCCCCGATGTCGCCAGGACCCAGTACTTC.

V is TRBV9 and J is TRBJ2-7, with D tentatively TRBD1 (6 bases). Germline V CDR1 and CDR2: SGDLS, YYNGEE. Trimming shortened V by 0 bases and J by 0 bases, and 19 bases separated the two germline ends. The CDR3 is 18 residues long. DNA for the CDR3: TGTGCCAGCAGCGTAGATTTGGGCGGCGGACAGCACTCCTACGAGCAGTACTTC. Translating it yields CASSVDLGGGQHSYEQYF.

The chain combines TRBV28 with TRBJ1-5, with 7 bases aligning to TRBD1. With 2 bases clipped from V and 3 bases from J, the junction kept 1 base outside the gene matches. CDR1 is MDHEN and CDR2 is SYDVKM in the germline V gene. This CDR3 is 14 amino acids long. The CDR3 DNA reads TGTGCCAGCAGTTTAGGGACAGACAATCAGCCCCAGCATTTT. Translation gives CASSLGTDNQPQHF.

This sequence joins TRBV10-3 and TRBJ2-5; 10 bases fit TRBD2. CDR1 is ENHRY, CDR2 SYGVKD, per germline. This CDR3 is built from 17 residues. After removal of 2 bases from V and 1 base from J, the junction contained 7 bases not matched to a gene. The CDR3 region is CAISEKVAGGSQETQYF. The CDR3 DNA reads TGTGCCATCAGTGAGAAGGTAGCGGGAGGTTCCCAAGAGACCCAGTACTTC.

The chain employs TRBV28 and TRBJ1-2; TRBD1 aligns across 7 bases. The CDR3 spans 15 residues. Germline V gene data show CDR1 as MDHEN and CDR2 as SYDVKM. J was trimmed by 2 bases and V by 2 bases; bases with no gene match: 5. CDR3 loop: CASSLPTGANYGYTF. DNA for the CDR3: TGTGCCAGCAGTTTACCCACAGGGGCCAACTATGGCTACACCTTC.

Turning to this clone: Additional DNA sequences in this sample encode the identical CDR3. The gene calls are TRBV11-2 and TRBJ1-3; D gene uncertain. V gave up 0 bases and J gave up 4 bases, with 4 bases separating them. The V gene's germline CDR1 is SGHAT and CDR2 FQNNGV. There are 13 residues in the CDR3. This chain's CDR3 is CASSLDRGNTIYF. DNA of the CDR3: TGTGCCAGCAGCTTAGACCGGGGAAACACCATATATTTT.

The V gene is TRBV7-2, the J gene TRBJ1-5, with a possible D match to TRBD1 (5 bases). V lost 5 bases and J lost 4, with 18 bases in between. CDR1 is SGHTA, CDR2 FQGNSA, per germline. The CDR3 is 16 residues long. The CDR3 here is CASSQLQGAPNQPQHF. As DNA, the CDR3 is TGTGCCAGCAGCCAACTCCAGGGCGCCCCAAATCAGCCCCAGCATTTT.

V and J are TRBV5-8 and TRBJ2-2; tentatively, D is TRBD2 (6 bases). CDR1 and CDR2 (germline): SGHTS, YDEGEE. The CDR3 extends over 18 amino acids. V was trimmed by 4 bases and J by 6 bases, leaving 25 bases between them. Here the CDR3 reads CASSPLGVARGLAGELFF. CDR3 nucleotide sequence: TGTGCCAGCAGCCCTCTTGGGGTGGCGCGGGGTCTCGCCGGGGAGCTGTTTTTT.

CDR3 DNA sequence: TGTGCCAGCAGCTCGGGACACTTTAGCAATCAGCCCCAGCATTTT. The encoded protein is CASSSGHFSNQPQHF. The chain uses TRBV11-2 and TRBJ1-5; D is possibly TRBD1 (6 bases). CDR1 and CDR2 from the germline V gene are SGHAT and FQNNGV. Trimming took off 4 bases at V and 0 bases at J, with 10 bases between the two ends. CDR3 size: 15 residues.

The chain couples TRBV5-8 to TRBJ2-1; 10 bases agree with TRBD1. Unmatched junction bases numbered 3, after V lost 3 bases and J lost 0 bases. Germline V gene sequence: CDR1 SGHTS, CDR2 YDEGEE. The CDR3 contains 16 residues. CDR3 sequence (DNA): TGTGCCAGCAGCTCGGACAGGGGGGACTCCTACAATGAGCAGTTCTTC. It yields the protein CASSSDRGDSYNEQFF. Full variable domain (missing parts from reference TRBV5-8 and TRBJ2-1): EAGVTQSPTHLIKTRGQQATLRCSPISGHTSVYWYQQALGLGLQFLLWYDEGEERNRGNFPPRFSGRQFPNYSSELNVNALELEDSALYLCASSSDRGDSYNEQFFGPGTRLTVL.

V is TRBV25-1 and J is TRBJ2-5, with 8 bases identical to TRBD1. From germline, CDR1 is MGHDK and CDR2 SYGVNS. The CDR3 is 15 amino acids. With 4 bases clipped from V and 5 bases from J, the junction kept 9 bases outside the gene matches. The DNA for the CDR3 is TGTGCCAGCAGTGCCCACAGGGGGACGGGGGAGACCCAGTACTTC. This gives the protein CASSAHRGTGETQYF.